The 22 T cell receptor beta chains in this list originate from one sample, sequenced in a study of spatial heterogeneity in lung cancer. The study, taken as a whole, reports: Tumor mutation counts were tracked by expanded intratumoral alpha and beta TCR counts.

One entry per CDR3 protein, called by TCRdb with MiXCR from the 5' RACE reads. The sample lists over 8,500 distinct CDR3 sequences; roughly an eighth were seen once. Time point defined: sample taken at primary tumor resection. These receptors' targets are unknown. The sequences come from lung tumor tissue, collected at surgery. The receptors here all came from a male donor with early-stage non-small cell lung cancer.

In this sample, this clonotype turned up many times. With the library built for alpha chains, this beta chain is off target and its frequency is not meaningful. The chain is built from TRBV20-1 and TRBJ1-1, with 9 bases lining up with TRBD1. Germline V lookup: CDR1 DFQATT, CDR2 SNEGSKA (reference sequence). V trimming: 6 bases; J trimming: 0 bases; junction bases outside the gene matches: 2. The CDR3 consists of 13 residues. The CDR3 DNA reads as TGCAGTGCCAGGACAGGGGTGAACACTGAAGCTTTCTTT. Its protein product is CSARTGVNTEAFF.

By sample share, this clonotype is medium-sized. This beta chain is an off-target read within a library intended for alpha chains, so its frequency means little. The J gene is TRBJ2-7, the V gene TRBV29-1, with D possibly being TRBD1 (6 bases). The CDR3 totals 12 residues. Germline CDR1 is SQVTM and CDR2 is ANQGSEA. V lost 0 bases, J lost 8 bases, and 11 bases lay in between. CDR3 DNA sequence: TGCAGCGTTGAAGAGACAGGCCCGAAGCAGTACTTC. The encoded protein is CSVEETGPKQYF.

About this clonotype: For a library built for alpha chains, this beta chain is a stray read; little rests on its size. The chain joins TRBV6-2 or TRBV6-3 to TRBJ1-5; 7 bases are a match to TRBD1. V shed 2 bases, J shed 11 bases, and the junction held 6 bases outside the gene matches. Germline CDR1 MNHEY, CDR2 SVGEGT. This CDR3 comprises 13 residues. CDR3 region: CASSYGWDSTQHF. The CDR3 DNA is TGTGCCAGCAGTTACGGCTGGGACAGCACCCAGCATTTT.

This clonotype occurred many times. This beta chain was picked up by a library intended for alpha chains and is off target, so its count carries little meaning. This rearrangement joins TRBV11-1 to TRBJ2-3, with D possibly matching TRBD2 (7 bases). The CDR3 totals 15 residues. Looked up from germline, CDR1 is SGHAT and CDR2 is FQDESV (reference sequence). Trimming left V 4 bases short and J 1 base short, with 12 bases between. CDR3 region: CASSSGGLRTDTQYF. DNA of the CDR3: TGTGCCAGCAGCTCGGGGGGCCTTCGCACAGATACGCAGTATTTT.

In this sample, this clonotype turned up many times. Because this beta chain is a stray read in a library intended to capture alpha chains, its abundance should not be given much weight. The chain has TRBV9 and TRBJ2-3; 7 positions agree with TRBD2. The V gene's germline CDR1 is SGDLS and CDR2 YYNGEE. With V trimmed by 7 bases and J by 5 bases, 13 bases remained unmatched. This CDR3 has 15 amino acids. CDR3 loop: CASAGTAGVRDTQYF. DNA of the CDR3: TGTGCCAGCGCGGGTACGGCGGGAGTGCGAGATACGCAGTATTTT.

In this sample, this clonotype turned up many times. As an off-target read in a library built for alpha chains, this beta chain has a frequency of little significance. This chain uses TRBV10-3 with TRBJ1-5, with D possibly being TRBD1 (5 bases). Trimming removed 4 bases at V and 2 bases at J, with 9 bases between. CDR1 and CDR2 (germline): ENHRY, SYGVKD. The CDR3 is made up of 14 amino acids. The CDR3 is CAISARGGNQPQHF. The CDR3 DNA reads TGTGCCATCAGTGCAAGGGGTGGCAATCAGCCCCAGCATTTT.

Judged by abundance, this clonotype is medium-sized. Because this beta chain is a stray read in a library intended to capture alpha chains, its abundance should not be given much weight. The chain recombines TRBV10-3 with TRBJ2-7; no clear D. The V gene lost 7 bases and the J gene lost 1 base, with 11 bases spanning the gap. Germline V lookup: CDR1 ENHRY, CDR2 SYGVKD. CDR3 length: 13 amino acids. The CDR3 region is CAIMDQNSYEQYF. In DNA form, the CDR3 reads TGTGCCATCATGGACCAAAATTCCTACGAGCAGTACTTC.

This clonotype is labeled medium-sized. This beta chain is off target for a library built for alpha chains, so its abundance means little. The chain links TRBV11-3 to TRBJ2-5; unclear D gene. V was clipped by 0 bases and J by 1 base, with 3 bases between them. The V gene's germline CDR1 is SGHNT and CDR2 YENEEA. The CDR3 is 13 amino acids. CDR3 DNA: TGTGCCAGCAGCTTAGATATCCAAGAGACCCAGTACTTC. As protein: CASSLDIQETQYF.

This clonotype was observed many times. This beta chain is an unintended read in a library built for alpha chains; its size means little. The chain joins TRBV12-3 or TRBV12-4 to TRBJ2-1, with a possible D match to TRBD2 (6 bases). Between the trimmed V and J ends, which lost 1 base and 8 bases, there was a span of 12 bases. The CDR3 extends over 14 amino acids. The CDR3 DNA is TGTGCCAGCAGTTTAGGAGAGACTAGGGATGAGCAGTTCTTC. Protein: CASSLGETRDEQFF.

Turning to this clonotype: Found in a library prepared for alpha chains, this beta chain is an off-target read, and its abundance has little meaning. This chain links TRBV24-1 with TRBJ2-1; D perhaps matches TRBD2 (5 bases). This CDR3 spans 17 amino acids. The germline CDR1 and CDR2 sequences are KGHDR and SFDVKD. V gave up 5 bases and J gave up 0 bases, with 16 bases separating them. The DNA for the CDR3 is TGTGCCACCAGTGGGGTTAGATCGGGAACCTCCTACAATGAGCAGTTCTTC. Its translation is CATSGVRSGTSYNEQFF.

Concerning this clonotype itself: This beta chain is a stray sequence in a library constructed for alpha chains; its clone size is not meaningful. The CDR3 region has the DNA TGTGCCAGCAGTCCGAAGGGTAAGCATGAAGCTTTCTTT. This encodes CASSPKGKHEAFF. The chain couples TRBV7-9 to TRBJ1-1, with D unresolved. The ends were cut back, 6 bases at V and 7 bases at J, with 15 bases in the middle. The CDR3 consists of 13 residues. Germline V gene sequence: CDR1 SEHNR, CDR2 FQNEAQ (reference sequence).

This clonotype was counted many times. In a library made to pick up alpha chains, this beta chain is a stray read with a size that means little. The chain combines TRBV2 with TRBJ1-5; D is unclear. V shed 0 bases and J shed 6 bases, with 6 bases lying between them. Germline-derived CDR1 and CDR2 are SNHLY and FYNNEI. The length of the CDR3 is 13 residues. This chain's CDR3 is CASSEARVQPQHF. The CDR3 DNA reads as TGTGCCAGCAGTGAAGCGAGGGTTCAGCCCCAGCATTTT. Using reference TRBV2 and TRBJ1-5 for the parts outside the CDR3, the full variable domain is EPEVTQTPSHQVTQMGQEVILRCVPISNHLYFYWYRQILGQKVEFLVSFYNNEISEKSEIFDDQFSVERPDGSNFTLKIRSTKLEDSAMYFCASSEARVQPQHFGDGTRLSIL.

Points on this clonotype: Found in a library prepared for alpha chains, this beta chain is an off-target read, and its abundance has little meaning. This sequence joins TRBV7-2 and TRBJ2-5, with TRBD2 as a possible D gene (6 bases). The germline V and J ends were trimmed by 2 bases and 4 bases, with 17 bases remaining between them. Germline V gene data show CDR1 as SGHTA and CDR2 as FQGNSA. The CDR3 length is 16 residues. CDR3 nucleotides: TGTGCCAGCAGCTTAAATAGTCCTAGCGAGTCAGAGACCCAGTACTTC. Protein sequence: CASSLNSPSESETQYF.

This clonotype is medium-sized by share. This beta chain appears as a stray read in a library generated for alpha chains; its size is not informative. The chain joins TRBV7-2 to TRBJ1-5, with a tentative D call TRBD1 (6 bases). Per germline, CDR1 SGHTA and CDR2 FQGNSA. CDR3 length equals 15 residues. Trimming took off 5 bases at V and 4 bases at J, with 15 bases between the two ends. The CDR3 coding sequence is TGTGCCAGCAGCCCCCCGGGGGCTGGGAATCAGCCCCAGCATTTT. It yields the protein CASSPPGAGNQPQHF. Supplemented by reference TRBV7-2 and TRBJ1-5, the full variable domain reads GAGVSQSPSNKVTEKGKDVELRCDPISGHTALYWYRQSLGQGLEFLIYFQGNSAPDKSGLPSDRFSAERTGGSVSTLTIQRTQQEDSAVYLCASSPPGAGNQPQHFGDGTRLSIL.

There are many counts of this clonotype. Because this beta chain is a stray read in a library intended to capture alpha chains, its abundance should not be given much weight. The chain is built from TRBV28 and TRBJ2-5; D not resolved. The V end was cut by 3 bases, the J end by 4 bases, with 9 bases between. The CDR3 is 13 amino acids. In germline, CDR1 is MDHEN, CDR2 SYDVKM. The CDR3 is CASSLITAETQYF. The CDR3 DNA is TGTGCCAGCAGTTTGATCACGGCAGAGACCCAGTACTTC.

This clonotype was counted ten times or more. This beta chain is a stray sequence in a library constructed for alpha chains; its clone size is not meaningful. The chain uses TRBV28 and TRBJ2-7; D may match TRBD1 or TRBD2 (6 bases each). Germline lookup yields CDR1 MDHEN and CDR2 SYDVKM. Trimming took off 3 bases at V and 2 bases at J, with 11 bases between the two ends. The CDR3 covers 14 residues. CDR3 protein: CASSFRGRPYEQYF. In DNA, the CDR3 is TGTGCCAGCAGTTTCCGGGGGCGCCCCTACGAGCAGTACTTC.

This clonotype was counted many times. Since it is a stray read in a library aimed at alpha chains, this beta chain has a size that is not meaningful. The CDR3 here is CSASTGTDEQYF. CDR3 DNA sequence: TGCAGTGCGTCTACCGGGACAGACGAGCAGTACTTC. V is TRBV20-1 and J is TRBJ2-7; 7 nucleotides line up with TRBD1. Germline V gene lookup returns CDR1 DFQATT and CDR2 SNEGSKA (reference sequence). V dropped 6 bases and J dropped 5; count of bases not matched to a gene: 7. CDR3 length: 12 amino acids.

This clonotype ranks as medium-sized. This beta chain is an unintended read in a library built for alpha chains; its size means little. The J gene is TRBJ2-5, the V gene TRBV29-1; D is ambiguous. CDR3 length equals 13 residues. Germline values: CDR1 SQVTM, CDR2 ANQGSEA. V lost 3 bases to trimming and J lost 5 bases, with 13 bases between them. The CDR3 reads CSVERLRLETQYF. For the CDR3, the DNA is TGCAGCGTTGAGAGGTTGCGGTTGGAGACCCAGTACTTC.

Comment on this clonotype: This beta chain came through as a stray read in a library set up for alpha chains, and its size says little. V usage is TRBV20-1 and J usage is TRBJ2-7; no clear D gene. From germline, CDR1 is DFQATT and CDR2 SNEGSKA (reference sequence). V dropped 6 bases and J dropped 5 bases, with 14 bases sitting between them. The CDR3 has 12 amino acids. DNA for the CDR3: TGCAGTGCCAGTTCTAATGGTAACGAGCAGTACTTC. This encodes CSASSNGNEQYF.

This clonotype was seen many times. This beta chain is off target for a library built for alpha chains, so its abundance means little. The chain employs TRBV20-1 and TRBJ2-7; 7 bases are shared with TRBD1. The germline V gene encodes CDR1 DFQATT and CDR2 SNEGSKA (reference sequence). J lost 0 bases, V lost 5 bases, and 10 bases had no gene match. The CDR3 has 15 residues. The CDR3 here is CSASQGFSLSYEQYF. CDR3 DNA: TGCAGTGCTTCACAGGGGTTTTCTCTCTCCTACGAGCAGTACTTC.

As concerns this clonotype: This beta chain turned up in a library designed for alpha chains; as an off-target read, its abundance says little. The chain combines TRBV6-5 with TRBJ1-5, with unresolved D. Trimming cost V 6 bases and J 7 bases, with 13 bases left between them. Germline CDR1 is MNHEY and CDR2 is SVGAGI. There are 13 residues in the CDR3. In DNA form, the CDR3 reads TGTGCCAGCAGCCCGACTTTTAGGCAGCCCCAGCATTTT. It translates to CASSPTFRQPQHF.

By share of the sample, this clonotype is medium-sized. Because the library targeted alpha chains, this beta chain is an off-target read whose size means little. The rearrangement links TRBV6-1 to TRBJ2-7, with D perhaps TRBD2 (6 bases). Looked up from germline, CDR1 is MNHNS and CDR2 is SASEGT. The CDR3 is 15 amino acids. V was shortened by 6 bases and J by 4 bases, with 19 bases between the two germline ends. CDR3 amino acids: CASRPYSGATYEQYF. In nucleotides, the CDR3 is TGTGCCAGCAGACCTTATAGCGGAGCTACGTACGAGCAGTACTTC.